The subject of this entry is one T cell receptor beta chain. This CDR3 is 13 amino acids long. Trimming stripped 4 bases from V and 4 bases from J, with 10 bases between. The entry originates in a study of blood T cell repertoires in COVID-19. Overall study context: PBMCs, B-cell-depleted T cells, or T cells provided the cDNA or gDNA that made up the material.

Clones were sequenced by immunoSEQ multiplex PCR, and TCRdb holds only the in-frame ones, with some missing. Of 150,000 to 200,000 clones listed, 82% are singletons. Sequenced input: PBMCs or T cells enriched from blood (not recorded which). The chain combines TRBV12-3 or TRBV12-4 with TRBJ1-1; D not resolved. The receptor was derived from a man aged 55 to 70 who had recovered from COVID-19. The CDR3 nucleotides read TGTGCCAGCAGTTCTAAGGAGGGCACTGAAGCTTTCTTT. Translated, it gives CASSSKEGTEAFF.